The clone carrying this T cell receptor beta chain was counted at least ten times. The data were taken from a study of Graves' ophthalmopathy and Graves' hyperthyroidism. The sequenced template was RNA, covering the TCR beta CDR3 region. Second-round multiplex PCR came after first-round RT-PCR with HTBI primers. TCRdb processed the multiplex PCR reads anew with MiXCR; each CDR3 protein has one entry. Seen here are nearly 400,000 distinct CDR3 sequences, approximately 16% observed once, and the top ten hold around 1.6%. CAS ≥3, NOSPECS ≥4, moderate-to-severe activity and duration under 3 months marked donors with ophthalmopathy. The PBMC fraction was derived from under 11 ml of fresh peripheral blood. Material for sequencing was peripheral blood. The TCR was taken from a woman younger than 30 with Graves' ophthalmopathy.

CDR3 in DNA: TGTGCCAGCAGTCGGACAGCCATGAACACTGAAGCTTTCTTT. Encoded protein: CASSRTAMNTEAFF. The V call is TRBV6-2 or TRBV6-3, the J call TRBJ1-1; D possibly corresponds to TRBD1 (6 bases). Looked up from germline, CDR1 is MNHEY and CDR2 is SVGEGT. The CDR3 spans 14 residues. V was cut by 5 bases and J by 0 bases, with 10 bases left in between.